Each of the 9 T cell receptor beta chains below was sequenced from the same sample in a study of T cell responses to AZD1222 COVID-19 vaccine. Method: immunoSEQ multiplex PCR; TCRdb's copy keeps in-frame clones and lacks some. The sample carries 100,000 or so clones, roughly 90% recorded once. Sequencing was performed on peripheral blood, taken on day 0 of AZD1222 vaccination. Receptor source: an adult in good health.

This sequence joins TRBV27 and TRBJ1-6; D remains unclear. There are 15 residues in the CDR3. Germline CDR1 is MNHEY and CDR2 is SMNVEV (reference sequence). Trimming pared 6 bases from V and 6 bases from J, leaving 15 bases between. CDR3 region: CASSRTEISNSPLHF. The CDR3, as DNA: TGTGCCAGCAGCCGCACAGAAATATCTAATTCACCCCTCCACTTT.

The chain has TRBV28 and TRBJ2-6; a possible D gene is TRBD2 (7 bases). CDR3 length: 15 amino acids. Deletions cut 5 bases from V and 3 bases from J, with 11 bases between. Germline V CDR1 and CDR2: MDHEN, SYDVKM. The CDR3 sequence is CASSPGGHGANVLTF. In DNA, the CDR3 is TGTGCCAGCAGTCCCGGGGGGCATGGGGCCAACGTCCTGACTTTC.

The CDR3 DNA sequence: TGTGCCAGCAGCTTGATACGGGAGGGCCTCCACGAGCAGTACTTC. Protein product: CASSLIREGLHEQYF. The rearrangement links TRBV5-4 to TRBJ2-7, with 8 bases matching TRBD2. Germline V gene sequence: CDR1 SGHNT, CDR2 YYREEE (reference sequence). The CDR3 loop spans 15 amino acids. J was trimmed by 5 bases and V by 1 base; bases with no gene match: 8. Drawing the rest from reference TRBV5-4 and TRBJ2-7, the complete variable domain is ETGVTQSPTHLIKTRGQQVTLRCSSQSGHNTVSWYQQALGQGPQFIFQYYREEENGRGNFPPRFSGLQFPNYSSELNVNALELDDSALYLCASSLIREGLHEQYFGPGTRLTVT.

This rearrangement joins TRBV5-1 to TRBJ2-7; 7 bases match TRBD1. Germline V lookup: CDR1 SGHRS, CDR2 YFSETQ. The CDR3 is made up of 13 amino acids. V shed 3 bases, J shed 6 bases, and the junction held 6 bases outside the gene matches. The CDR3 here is CASSYPDRAEQYF. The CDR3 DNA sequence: TGCGCCAGCAGCTATCCCGACAGGGCCGAGCAGTACTTC.

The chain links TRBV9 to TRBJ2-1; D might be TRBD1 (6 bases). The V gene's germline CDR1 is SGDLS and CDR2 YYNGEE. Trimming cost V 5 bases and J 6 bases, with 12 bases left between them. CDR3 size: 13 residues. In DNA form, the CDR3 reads TGTGCCAGCAGTCCCGGACAGAGCAATGAGCAGTTCTTC. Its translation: CASSPGQSNEQFF.

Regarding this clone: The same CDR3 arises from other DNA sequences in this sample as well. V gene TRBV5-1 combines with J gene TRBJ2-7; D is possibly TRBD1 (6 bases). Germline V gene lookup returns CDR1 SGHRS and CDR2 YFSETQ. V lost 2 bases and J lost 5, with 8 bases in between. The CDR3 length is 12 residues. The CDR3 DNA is TGCGCCAGCAGCTTTTCAGGGGACGAGCAGTACTTC. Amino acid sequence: CASSFSGDEQYF.

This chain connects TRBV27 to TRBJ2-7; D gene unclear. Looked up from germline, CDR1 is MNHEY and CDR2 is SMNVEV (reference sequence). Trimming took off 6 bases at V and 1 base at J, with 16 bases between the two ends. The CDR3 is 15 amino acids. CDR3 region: CASREIESASYEQYF. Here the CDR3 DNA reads TGTGCCAGCAGAGAAATAGAATCGGCATCCTACGAGCAGTACTTC.

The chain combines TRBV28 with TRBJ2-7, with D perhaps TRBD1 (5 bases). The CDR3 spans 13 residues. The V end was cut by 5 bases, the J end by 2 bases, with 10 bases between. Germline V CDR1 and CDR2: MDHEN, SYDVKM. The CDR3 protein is CASSGANAYEQYF. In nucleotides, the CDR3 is TGTGCCAGCAGTGGGGCGAACGCCTACGAGCAGTACTTC. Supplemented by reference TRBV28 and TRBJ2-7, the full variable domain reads DVKVTQSSRYLVKRTGEKVFLECVQDMDHENMFWYRQDPGLGLRLIYFSYDVKMKEKGDIPEGYSVSREKKERFSLILESASTNQTSMYLCASSGANAYEQYFGPGTRLTVT.

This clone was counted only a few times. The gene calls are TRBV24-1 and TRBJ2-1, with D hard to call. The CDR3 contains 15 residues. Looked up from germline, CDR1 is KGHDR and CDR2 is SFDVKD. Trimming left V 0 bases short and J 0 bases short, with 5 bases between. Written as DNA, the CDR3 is TGTGCCACCAGTGATTTGAAGAGCTCCTACAATGAGCAGTTCTTC. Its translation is CATSDLKSSYNEQFF.